Presented here are 8 T cell receptor beta chains from one specimen sequenced in a study of T cells in Graves' hyperthyroidism and ophthalmopathy. From RNA transcripts, TCR beta CDR3 regions were amplified. The study used the HTBI primer set for a first-round RT-PCR of the TCR CDR3. TCRdb ran MiXCR on the multiplex PCR reads and lists one entry per CDR3 protein. Here the sample spans about 560,000 distinct CDR3 sequences, 14% being singletons. The specimen was blood. The origin of the receptors is a woman aged 40 to 50 with Graves' hyperthyroidism.

This clonotype was found many times. The genes are TRBV2 and TRBJ2-7, with D tentatively TRBD1 (6 bases). Germline loops: CDR1 SNHLY, CDR2 FYNNEI. V was cut by 7 bases and J by 7 bases, with 20 bases left in between. This CDR3 has 14 amino acids. The CDR3 sequence: CASIYNRESREQYF. The CDR3 coding sequence is TGTGCCAGCATTTACAACAGGGAATCAAGGGAGCAGTACTTC.

This clonotype has ten or more counts. The chain joins TRBV24-1 to TRBJ2-3; 8 bases fit TRBD1. The CDR3 is 19 residues long. Germline values: CDR1 KGHDR, CDR2 SFDVKD. J gave up 3 bases and V 2 bases, and 15 bases lay outside the gene matches. CDR3 nucleotide sequence: TGTGCCACCAGTGATTCCGTCTTTCCTGGACAGGGTGGAACAGATACGCAGTATTTT. Translation gives CATSDSVFPGQGGTDTQYF.

The chain employs TRBV5-1 and TRBJ1-6; perhaps TRBD1 as D (5 bases). This CDR3 contains 14 residues. The V gene lost 4 bases and the J gene lost 6 bases, with 11 bases spanning the gap. Germline-derived CDR1 and CDR2 are SGHRS and YFSETQ. This CDR3 is CASSPPDSNSPLHF. CDR3 bases: TGCGCCAGCAGCCCTCCCGACAGTAATTCACCCCTCCACTTT.

This chain connects TRBV27 to TRBJ2-7; tentatively, D is TRBD2 (6 bases). Germline CDR1 reads MNHEY; CDR2 reads SMNVEV (reference sequence). The CDR3 contains 16 residues. V shed 2 bases and J shed 2 bases, with 16 bases lying between them. The CDR3 DNA reads as TGTGCCAGCAGTTTAAAAGGGACTCTCCCCACCTACGAGCAGTACTTC. This translates into CASSLKGTLPTYEQYF.

With regard to this clonotype: A read error may be the cause here, since a much bigger clone is one base away. The chain employs TRBV5-1 and TRBJ2-3; tentatively, D is TRBD2 (5 bases). V lost 4 bases and J 2 bases, leaving 14 bases between the germline ends. The CDR3 is 15 amino acids. Germline CDR1 SGHRS, CDR2 YFSETQ. CDR3 sequence: CASSAGELHTDTQYF. CDR3 DNA: TGCGCCAGCAGCGCCGGGGAGCTCCACACAGATACGCAGTATTTT.

In this sample, this clonotype turned up a few times. CDR3: CSVDRIQGGETQYF. CDR3 coding DNA: TGCAGCGTTGACCGGATACAGGGCGGGGAGACCCAGTACTTC. The chain couples TRBV29-1 to TRBJ2-5; maybe TRBD1 (6 bases). The CDR3 spans 14 residues. Germline V gene lookup returns CDR1 SQVTM and CDR2 ANQGSEA. Trimming took 3 bases from V and 5 from J, leaving 16 bases between them.

This clonotype has ten or more counts. This rearrangement joins TRBV12-3 or TRBV12-4 to TRBJ1-1; D is perhaps TRBD1 (5 bases). V was clipped by 8 bases and J by 0 bases, with 10 bases between them. The CDR3 runs to 13 residues. CDR3 residues: CASAPRVNTEAFF. The CDR3 DNA sequence: TGTGCCAGCGCCCCCAGGGTGAACACTGAAGCTTTCTTT.

The chain carries TRBV3-1 and TRBJ1-4, with TRBD1 as a possible D gene (6 bases). Germline V gene data show CDR1 as LGHDT and CDR2 as YNNKEL (reference sequence). The CDR3 is 15 residues long. V lost 3 bases and J 7 bases, leaving 15 bases between the germline ends. The CDR3 sequence is CASSQPGDRVEKLFF. CDR3 in DNA: TGTGCCAGCAGCCAGCCAGGGGATCGGGTTGAAAAACTGTTTTTT. Combining the CDR3 with reference TRBV3-1 and TRBJ1-4 gives the whole variable domain DTAVSQTPKYLVTQMGNDKSIKCEQNLGHDTMYWYKQDSKKFLKIMFSYNNKELIINETVPNRFSPKSPDKAHLNLHINSLELGDSAVYFCASSQPGDRVEKLFFGSGTQLSVL.